The 12 T cell receptor beta chains given below trace back to one sample, sequenced in a study of neoadjuvant nivolumab and ipilimumab in lung cancer. Assay: immunoSEQ multiplex PCR; the TCRdb copy retains only in-frame clones and omits some. The sample includes 9,100 or so clones, about 72% of them seen just once. Sequences were derived from tumor tissue, sampled after neoadjuvant nivolumab, alone or with ipilimumab, at or shortly before surgery. The receptors here all came from an adult with non-small cell lung cancer.

The gene calls are TRBV28 and TRBJ2-7; maybe TRBD1 (6 bases). Per the germline V gene, CDR1 is MDHEN and CDR2 is SYDVKM. This CDR3 is 13 amino acids long. Between the trimmed V and J ends, which lost 6 bases and 7 bases, there was a span of 16 bases. CDR3: CASREPSRGEQYF. In DNA, the CDR3 is TGTGCCAGCAGGGAACCTTCTAGGGGGGAGCAGTACTTC.

The chain joins TRBV6-5 to TRBJ2-7, with 8 bases aligning to TRBD1. Germline CDR1 and CDR2: MNHEY and SVGAGI. The CDR3 consists of 15 residues. Unmatched junction bases numbered 3, after V lost 0 bases and J lost 2 bases. Here the CDR3 reads CASSYSGQGPYEQYF. The CDR3 coding sequence is TGTGCCAGCAGTTACTCCGGACAGGGCCCCTACGAGCAGTACTTC.

The chain uses TRBV18 and TRBJ1-5; D perhaps matches TRBD1 (5 bases). CDR1 is KGHSH, CDR2 LQKENI, per germline. Trimming pared 4 bases from V and 7 bases from J, leaving 14 bases between. CDR3 length: 14 residues. This CDR3 is CASSRDSGHQPQHF. In nucleotides, the CDR3 is TGTGCCAGCTCACGGGATTCGGGGCACCAGCCCCAGCATTTT.

The J gene is TRBJ1-4, the V gene TRBV18; unclear D gene. The CDR3 totals 15 residues. V was pared by 0 bases and J by 4 bases, with 9 bases between. The germline gives CDR1 KGHSH, CDR2 LQKENI. Written as DNA, the CDR3 is TGTGCCAGCTCACCACCGAACAGAGTTAATGAAAAACTGTTTTTT. This codes for CASSPPNRVNEKLFF.

The chain joins TRBV18 to TRBJ2-7; no definite D call. The CDR3 loop spans 11 amino acids. The germline CDR1 and CDR2 sequences are KGHSH and LQKENI. V was pared by 5 bases and J by 3 bases, with 5 bases between. The DNA of the CDR3 is TGTGCCAGCTCATCCATCTACGAGCAGTACTTC. The encoded protein is CASSSIYEQYF.

V usage is TRBV6-4 and J usage is TRBJ2-1; no definite D call. CDR1 is MRHNA and CDR2 is SNTAGT in the germline V gene. V lost 2 bases to trimming and J lost 7 bases, with 9 bases between them. This CDR3 spans 13 amino acids. The CDR3 DNA follows: TGTGCCAGCAGTGACGCTCCCCGGAATGAGCAGTTCTTC. The encoded protein is CASSDAPRNEQFF.

The chain uses TRBV10-3 and TRBJ1-1; perhaps TRBD1 as D (5 bases). Germline V gene lookup returns CDR1 ENHRY and CDR2 SYGVKD. This CDR3 comprises 14 residues. V lost 3 bases to trimming and J lost 1 base, with 9 bases between them. CDR3 sequence (DNA): TGTGCCATCAGTGATATAGACAGGAACACTGAAGCTTTCTTT. Protein product: CAISDIDRNTEAFF.

A few counts support this clone. The rearrangement links TRBV28 to TRBJ2-7, with 9 bases aligning to TRBD1. This CDR3 has 15 amino acids. Germline lookup yields CDR1 MDHEN and CDR2 SYDVKM. The J segment lost 5 bases and the V segment lost 10 bases, leaving 15 bases of the junction unmatched. The CDR3 DNA is TGTGCCACCCAAAGAGCGACAGGGGGGACCGACGAGCAGTACTTC. Translating it yields CATQRATGGTDEQYF.

This chain uses TRBV18 with TRBJ2-2; 11 bases agree with TRBD2. The germline CDR1 and CDR2 sequences are KGHSH and LQKENI. This CDR3 has 17 residues. V was clipped by 0 bases and J by 6 bases; unmatched bases: 6. The CDR3 protein is CASSPPNSGRAAGELFF. The CDR3 region has the DNA TGTGCCAGCTCACCACCGAATAGCGGGAGGGCCGCCGGGGAGCTGTTTTTT.

The genes are TRBV10-3 and TRBJ2-2; D perhaps matches TRBD1 (6 bases). Looked up from germline, CDR1 is ENHRY and CDR2 is SYGVKD. The CDR3 has 15 residues. The V end lost 2 bases, the J end lost 4 bases, and 11 bases lay between the germline ends. The CDR3 nucleotides are TGTGCCATCAGTGAGCCAGGGGTGAGCACCGGGGAGCTGTTTTTT. Its translation: CAISEPGVSTGELFF.

The V gene is TRBV11-3, the J gene TRBJ2-1; D unresolved. This CDR3 is 14 amino acids long. Trimming left V 5 bases short and J 7 bases short, with 15 bases between. CDR1 is SGHNT, CDR2 YENEEA, per germline. In DNA form, the CDR3 reads TGTGCCAGCAGCCTATATTCTCAGGCTAATGAGCAGTTCTTC. It encodes CASSLYSQANEQFF.

This chain uses TRBV6-1 with TRBJ1-3; TRBD1 is a possible D gene (5 bases). The V and J ends lost 5 bases and 0 bases respectively, with 11 bases between them. The germline gives CDR1 MNHNS, CDR2 SASEGT. The CDR3 has 15 residues. The CDR3 reads CASSLGAFSGNTIYF. CDR3 in DNA: TGTGCCAGCAGTTTAGGGGCATTCTCTGGAAACACCATATATTTT.